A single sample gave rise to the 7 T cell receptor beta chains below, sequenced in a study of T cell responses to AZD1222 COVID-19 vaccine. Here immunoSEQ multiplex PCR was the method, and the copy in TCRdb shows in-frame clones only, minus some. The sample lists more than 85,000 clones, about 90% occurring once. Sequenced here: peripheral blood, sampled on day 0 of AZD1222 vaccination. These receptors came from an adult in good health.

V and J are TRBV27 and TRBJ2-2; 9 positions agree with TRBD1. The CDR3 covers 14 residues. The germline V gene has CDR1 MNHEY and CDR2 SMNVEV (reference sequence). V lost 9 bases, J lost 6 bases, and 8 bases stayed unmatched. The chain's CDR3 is CASRDRGFAGELFF. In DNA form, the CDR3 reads TGTGCCAGTCGCGACAGGGGGTTTGCCGGGGAGCTGTTTTTT.

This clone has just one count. CDR3 sequence (DNA): TGTGCCAGCAGCTTGGGGAGAGGGTCGGGGGGGCGTTACAATGAGCAGTTCTTC. It translates to CASSLGRGSGGRYNEQFF. This chain joins TRBV5-4 and TRBJ2-1, with 8 bases matching TRBD2. Trimming removed 0 bases from V and 4 bases from J; junction bases left unmatched: 12. The CDR3 sequence is 18 residues long. Germline V gene sequence: CDR1 SGHNT, CDR2 YYREEE (reference sequence).

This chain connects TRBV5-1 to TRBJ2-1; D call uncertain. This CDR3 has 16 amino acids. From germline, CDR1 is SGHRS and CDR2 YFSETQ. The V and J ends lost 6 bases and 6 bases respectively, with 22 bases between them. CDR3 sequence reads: CASKRGYLNPSNEQFF. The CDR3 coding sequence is TGCGCCAGCAAACGCGGCTATCTCAATCCATCCAATGAGCAGTTCTTC.

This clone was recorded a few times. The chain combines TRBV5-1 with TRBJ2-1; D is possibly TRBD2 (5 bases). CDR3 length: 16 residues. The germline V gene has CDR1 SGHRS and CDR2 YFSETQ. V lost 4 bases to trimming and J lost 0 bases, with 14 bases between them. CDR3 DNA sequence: TGCGCCAGCAGCCCGGCCATAGGGAGCTCCTACAATGAGCAGTTCTTC. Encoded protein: CASSPAIGSSYNEQFF.

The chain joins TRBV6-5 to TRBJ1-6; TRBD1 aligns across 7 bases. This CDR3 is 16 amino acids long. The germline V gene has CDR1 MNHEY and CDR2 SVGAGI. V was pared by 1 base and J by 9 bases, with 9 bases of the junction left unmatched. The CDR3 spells CASSYLKDTGVSPLHF. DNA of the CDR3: TGTGCCAGCAGTTACTTAAAAGACACAGGGGTTTCACCCCTCCACTTT.

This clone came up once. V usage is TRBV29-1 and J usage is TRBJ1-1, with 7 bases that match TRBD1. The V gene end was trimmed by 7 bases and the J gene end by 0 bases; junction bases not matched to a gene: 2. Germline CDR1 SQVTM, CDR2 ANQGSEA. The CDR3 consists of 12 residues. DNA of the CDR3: TGCAGCGCCAGGGGGATGAACACTGAAGCTTTCTTT. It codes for CSARGMNTEAFF.

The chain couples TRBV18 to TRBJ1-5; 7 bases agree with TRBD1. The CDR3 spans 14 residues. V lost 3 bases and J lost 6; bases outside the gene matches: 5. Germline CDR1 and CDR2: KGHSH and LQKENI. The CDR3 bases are TGTGCCAGCTCACCTCCCGACAGGGTTCAGCCCCAGCATTTT. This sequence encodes CASSPPDRVQPQHF.